Here is one TCR beta chain with its context. The data were obtained in a study of blood T cell repertoires in COVID-19. Only in-frame clones appear in the TCRdb table, and some are missing; sequencing was by immunoSEQ multiplex PCR. The sample lists more than 65,000 clones; 79% were seen once. The CDR3 spans 16 residues. The germline gives CDR1 SGHDT, CDR2 YYEEEE. V lost 0 bases and J 0 bases, leaving 11 bases between the germline ends. The material sequenced was peripheral blood. The rearrangement uses TRBV5-6 and TRBJ2-3; tentative D call: TRBD1 (5 bases). The TCR originated in a woman aged 45-59 years with acute or convalescent COVID-19. The CDR3 DNA is TGTGCCAGCAGCTTGGGGACACGCCTAAGCACAGATACGCAGTATTTT. It codes for CASSLGTRLSTDTQYF.